This T cell receptor beta chain stems from a study of regulatory T cells in long-lasting Graves disease. Study at large: The criterion for persistent Graves' disease was over 5 years of antithyroid drugs with positive TSH receptor antibodies.

Construction of the TCR beta libraries employed iRepertoire HTBI primers in conjunction with Arm-PCR of CDR3 regions. From the multiplex PCR reads, TCRdb called clonotypes with MiXCR, one entry per CDR3 protein. The profile shows fewer than 550,000 distinct CDR3 sequences, about a fifth of them singletons. This clonotype was found a few times. Its antigen remains unidentified. As to time point: persistent/refractory GD, antithyroid drugs over 5 years with positive TRAb. PBMC-extracted RNA yielded the TCR library. EDTA tubes were used for drawing approximately 8.4 milliliters of peripheral blood. CDR3 size: 15 residues. Trimming took 6 bases from V and 4 from J, leaving 16 bases between them. Germline CDR1 reads MNHNS; CDR2 reads SASEGT. Study conclusions and caveats: Persistent Graves' patients possessed reduced TCR diversity relative to recently diagnosed ones. TRBV28, TRBJ1-2 and TRBJ2-5 were segments that persistent disease favored.

The TCR comes from a female donor with Graves disease. The chain joins TRBV6-1 to TRBJ2-1, with D tentatively TRBD1 (5 bases). The sequenced sample was peripheral blood mononuclear cells (PBMCs), obtained when the disease was refractory, from a patient treated with antithyroid drugs. CDR3 sequence: CASSRPQGGYNEQFF. The CDR3 region has the DNA TGTGCCAGCAGCCGCCCTCAGGGTGGGTACAATGAGCAGTTCTTC.